Below, one T cell receptor (beta chain) is given with its context. Its target is not known. The data were taken from a study of shared clonotypes between healthy human individuals. Study-level results: Represented diversity, genetic and exposure-history alike, was limited by few donors.

Only in-frame clones appear in the TCRdb table, and some are missing; sequencing was by immunoSEQ multiplex PCR. The table lists roughly 380,000 clones, roughly 96% of them singletons. The CDR3 is made up of 14 amino acids. The V and J ends lost 6 bases and 0 bases, in that order; junction bases with no gene match: 4. Germline V gene lookup returns CDR1 MDHEN and CDR2 SYDVKM. The source material was memory CD8+ T cells sorted from blood. As to subset: CD45RO+ cells pooled with CCR7-negative TemRA cells. This chain connects TRBV28 to TRBJ2-7; 8 bases fit TRBD2. This TCR was recovered from a young man in good health. CDR3 DNA: TGTGCCAGCAGGGGAGCGGGAGACTCCTACGAGCAGTACTTC. Amino acid sequence: CASRGAGDSYEQYF.